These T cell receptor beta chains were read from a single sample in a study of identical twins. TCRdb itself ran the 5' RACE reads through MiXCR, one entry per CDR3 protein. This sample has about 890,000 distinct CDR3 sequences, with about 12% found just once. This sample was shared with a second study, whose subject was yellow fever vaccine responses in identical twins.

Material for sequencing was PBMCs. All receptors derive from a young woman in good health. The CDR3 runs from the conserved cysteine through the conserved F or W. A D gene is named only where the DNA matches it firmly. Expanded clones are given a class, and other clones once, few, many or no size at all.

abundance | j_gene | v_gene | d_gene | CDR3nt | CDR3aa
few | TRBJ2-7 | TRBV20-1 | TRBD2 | TGCAGTGCTAGAGACGTAATTAGCGGGGAGACCTACGAGCAGTACTTC | CSARDVISGETYEQYF
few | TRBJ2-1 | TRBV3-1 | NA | TGTGCCAGCAGCCAAGGGACGTTCACCTTC | CASSQGTFTF
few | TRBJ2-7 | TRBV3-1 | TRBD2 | TGTGCCAGCAGCCAAGATTTAGTAGCGGGAGTTGGCTACGAGCAGTACTTC | CASSQDLVAGVGYEQYF
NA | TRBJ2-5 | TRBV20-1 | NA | TGCAGTGCTAGGGACGCCCGGGGGGAGACCCAGTACTTC | CSARDARGETQYF
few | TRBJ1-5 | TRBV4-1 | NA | TGCGCCAGCAGCCAAGCCTGGGGTCAGCCCCAGCATTTT | CASSQAWGQPQHF
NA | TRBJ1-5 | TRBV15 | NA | TGTGCCACCAGCAGAGCCGGCAGCAATCAGCCCCAGCATTTT | CATSRAGSNQPQHF
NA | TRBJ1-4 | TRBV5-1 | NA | TGCGCCAGCAGCTTGGGGACAGTTAATGAAAAACTGTTTTTT | CASSLGTVNEKLFF
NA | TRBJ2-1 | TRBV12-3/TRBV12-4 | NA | TGTGCCAGCAGTTCCCGAGAACAAAGTAACAATGAGCAGTTCTTC | CASSSREQSNNEQFF
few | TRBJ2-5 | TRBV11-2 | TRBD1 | TGTGCCAGCAGCTTAGTGGACAGGGCTCAAGAGACCCAGTACTTC | CASSLVDRAQETQYF
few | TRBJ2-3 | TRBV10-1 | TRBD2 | TGCGCCAGCAGCATGACTAGCGGGGGTACAGATACGCAGTATTTT | CASSMTSGGTDTQYF
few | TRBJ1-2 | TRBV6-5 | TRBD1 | TGTGCCAGCAGTTACCATGGACAGGGGGGAGTCGATGGCTACACCTTC | CASSYHGQGGVDGYTF
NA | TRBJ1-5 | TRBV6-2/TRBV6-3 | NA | TGTGCCAGCAGTTGGGCGGGGGATCAGCCCCAGCATTTT | CASSWAGDQPQHF
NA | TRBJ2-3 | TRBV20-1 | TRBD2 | TGCAGTGTAAGGGAACTTCGACTAGCGGTAGAAAGAGACGACGGTACGCAGTATTTT | CSVRELRLAVERDDGTQYF
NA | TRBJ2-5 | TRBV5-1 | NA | TGCGCCAGCAGCTTGTTAGCCGGGACCCAAGAGACCCAGTACTTC | CASSLLAGTQETQYF
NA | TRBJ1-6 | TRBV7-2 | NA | TGTGCCAGCAGCTTTTACAGGGTCGACTCACCCCTCCACTTT | CASSFYRVDSPLHF
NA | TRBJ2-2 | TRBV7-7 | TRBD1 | TGTGCCAGCAGGCAGGGGGCGGCCGGGGAGCTGTTTTTT | CASRQGAAGELFF
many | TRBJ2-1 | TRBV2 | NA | TGTGCCAGCAGTGAGGGACCTGCGGTTGAGCAGTTCTTC | CASSEGPAVEQFF
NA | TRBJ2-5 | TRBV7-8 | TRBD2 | TGTGCCAGCAGCCGTAGCGGGAACCAAGAGACCCAGTACTTC | CASSRSGNQETQYF
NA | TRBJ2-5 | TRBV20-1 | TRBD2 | TGCAGTGCTAGTCGGCCTAGCGGGCAAGAGACCCAGTACTTC | CSASRPSGQETQYF
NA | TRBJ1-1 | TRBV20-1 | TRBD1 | TGCAGTGCTAGAGTGGCAGGGGGCTTCGCGAACACTGAAGCTTTCTTT | CSARVAGGFANTEAFF
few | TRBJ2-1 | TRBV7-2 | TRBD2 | TGTGCCAGCAGCTCGAGGACTAGATCCCTCCATGAGCAGTTCTTC | CASSSRTRSLHEQFF
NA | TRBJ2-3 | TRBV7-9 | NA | TGTGCCAGCAGCTTAGCCCCTCCTAGCACAGATACGCAGTATTTT | CASSLAPPSTDTQYF
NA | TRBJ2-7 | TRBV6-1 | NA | TGTGCCAGCAGAAACATAAGGGGGAGCGGCAGCTCCTACGAGCAGTACTTC | CASRNIRGSGSSYEQYF
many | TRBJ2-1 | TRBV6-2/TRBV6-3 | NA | TGTGCCAGCACCCGACCGGGGACGTCCAATGAGCAGTTCTTC | CASTRPGTSNEQFF
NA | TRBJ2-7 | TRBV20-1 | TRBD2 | TGCAGTGCTACCGGGACTAGCGGGGATAAACCCGCCTACGAGCAGTACTTC | CSATGTSGDKPAYEQYF
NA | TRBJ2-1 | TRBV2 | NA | TGTGCCAGCAGTGCGAACCCCCCCGGAGCCGCCTACAATGAGCAGTTCTTC | CASSANPPGAAYNEQFF
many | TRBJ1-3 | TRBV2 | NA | TGTGCCAGCACCCGACGGGGGAGCTCTGGAAACACCATATATTTT | CASTRRGSSGNTIYF
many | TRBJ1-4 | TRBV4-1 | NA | TGCGCCAGCAGCCAAGAGATTTCGGCAGGGTTAGGGCGGACGACTTTT | CASSQEISAGLGRTTF
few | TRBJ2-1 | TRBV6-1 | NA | TGTGCCAGCAGTCGCCCTCCTCGGGGCGAGCAGTTCTTC | CASSRPPRGEQFF
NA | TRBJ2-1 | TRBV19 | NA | TGTGCCAGTAGTATAGAACTCAATAGGCCGCAGTTCTTC | CASSIELNRPQFF
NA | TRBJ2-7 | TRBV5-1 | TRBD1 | TGCGCCAGCAGCTTGACGGGACAGGGTTTGGGGGAGCAGTACTTC | CASSLTGQGLGEQYF
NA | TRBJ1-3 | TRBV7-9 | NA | TGTGCCAGCAGCCCAACAGGGAACTCTGGAAACACCATATATTTT | CASSPTGNSGNTIYF
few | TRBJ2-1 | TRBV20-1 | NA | TGCAGTGCTAGAGATGTTAGCTGGGAGCAGTTCTTC | CSARDVSWEQFF
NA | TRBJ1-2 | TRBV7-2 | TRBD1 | TGTGCCAGCAGCAAAACAGGGGGCCGTGGCTACACCTTC | CASSKTGGRGYTF
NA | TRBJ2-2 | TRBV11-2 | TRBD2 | TGTGCCAGCAGCCCGAAAGCGGGAGGGGATACCGGGGAGCTGTTTTTT | CASSPKAGGDTGELFF
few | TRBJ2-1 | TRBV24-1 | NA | TGTGCCACCAGTGATAGCAACTACAATGAGCAGTTCTTC | CATSDSNYNEQFF
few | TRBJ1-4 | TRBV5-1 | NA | TGCGCCAGCAGCACCCGACAGGCTAATGAAAAACTGTTTTTT | CASSTRQANEKLFF
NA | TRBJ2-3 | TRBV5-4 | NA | TGTGCCAGCAGCCCGATAGCGGAGCCCACAGATACGCAGTATTTT | CASSPIAEPTDTQYF
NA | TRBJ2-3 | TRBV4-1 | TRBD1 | TGCGCCAGCAGCCAAGGACAGGGAGATACGCAGTATTTT | CASSQGQGDTQYF
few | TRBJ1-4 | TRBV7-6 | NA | TGTGCCAGCAGCGCGGACAGAACTAATGAAAAACTGTTTTTT | CASSADRTNEKLFF
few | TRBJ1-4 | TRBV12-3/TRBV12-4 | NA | TGTGCCAGCAGTCCCAGAAGAAATGAAAAACTGTTTTTT | CASSPRRNEKLFF
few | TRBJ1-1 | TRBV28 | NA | TGTGCCAGCAGTTTAAAGGTGGCAGGTCTTACTGAAGCTTTCTTT | CASSLKVAGLTEAFF
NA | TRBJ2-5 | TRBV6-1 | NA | TGTGCCAGCAGTGAAAACGATGGGAGAGGTTGGGAGACCCAGTACTTC | CASSENDGRGWETQYF
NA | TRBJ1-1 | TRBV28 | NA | TGTGCCAGCAGTTTTCGGTTAGCTGAAGCTTTCTTT | CASSFRLAEAFF
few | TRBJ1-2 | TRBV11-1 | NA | TGTGCCAGCAGCTCGCTGACAGCTAACTATGGCTACACCTTC | CASSSLTANYGYTF
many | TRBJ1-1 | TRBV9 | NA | TGTGCCAGCAGCCCCATGAGGAACACTGAAGCTTTCTTT | CASSPMRNTEAFF
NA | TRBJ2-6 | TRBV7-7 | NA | TGTGCCAGCAGCTTAGGGGGCCAGTCTGGGGCCAACGTCCTGACTTTC | CASSLGGQSGANVLTF
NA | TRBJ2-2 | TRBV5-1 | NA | TGCGCCAGCAGCCCCATAAGGTTTTCCACCGGGGAGCTGTTTTTT | CASSPIRFSTGELFF
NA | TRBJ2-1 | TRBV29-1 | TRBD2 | TGCAGCGTTGAAAAGGGAGCGGGGGGTTACAATGAGCAGTTCTTC | CSVEKGAGGYNEQFF
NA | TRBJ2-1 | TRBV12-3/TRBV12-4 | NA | TGTGCCAGCAGTTTCGGGACGTCCCGCGATGAGCAGTTCTTC | CASSFGTSRDEQFF
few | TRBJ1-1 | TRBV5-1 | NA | TGCGCCAGCAGCGAGGACAGCGGGGCTGAAGCTTTCTTT | CASSEDSGAEAFF
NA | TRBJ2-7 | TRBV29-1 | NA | TGCAGCGTTGTTTCTTTAATTTTTGGGGGCTACGAGCAGTACTTC | CSVVSLIFGGYEQYF
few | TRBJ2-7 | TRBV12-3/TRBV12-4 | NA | TGTGCCAGCAGACAGACAGGAAGTCCCTACGAGCAGTACTTC | CASRQTGSPYEQYF